These 25 T cell receptor beta chains were sequenced from one sample in a study of blood T cell repertoires in COVID-19. Assay: immunoSEQ multiplex PCR; the TCRdb copy retains only in-frame clones and omits some. The sample contains around 150,000 clones, roughly four fifths of which appear only once. The sequenced sample consisted of peripheral blood. Receptor source: a woman aged 80 or over with acute or convalescent COVID-19.

V gene TRBV24-1 combines with J gene TRBJ1-5; 7 bases fit TRBD1. V gave up 5 bases and J gave up 0 bases; unmatched junction bases: 9. Per germline, CDR1 KGHDR and CDR2 SFDVKD. This CDR3 has 17 amino acids. DNA of the CDR3: TGTGCCACCAGTGTCCGGGACAGCTCATATAGCAATCAGCCCCAGCATTTT. Translated, it gives CATSVRDSSYSNQPQHF.

The V call is TRBV29-1, the J call TRBJ2-7, with TRBD2 matching over 8 bases. This CDR3 region has 15 residues. CDR1 and CDR2 from the germline V gene are SQVTM and ANQGSEA. J was trimmed by 7 bases and V by 6 bases; bases with no gene match: 17. CDR3 nucleotide sequence: TGCAGCGTCTACGACGGGGGGGAGGGCCTCTCTGAGCAGTACTTC. Translation: CSVYDGGEGLSEQYF.

The gene calls are TRBV2 and TRBJ2-2; D is perhaps TRBD2 (5 bases). The length of the CDR3 is 16 residues. Germline CDR1 is SNHLY and CDR2 is FYNNEI. Deletions cut 4 bases from V and 0 bases from J, with 12 bases between. This CDR3 is CASSVEGSTNTGELFF. CDR3 sequence (DNA): TGTGCCAGCAGTGTCGAGGGTTCGACGAACACCGGGGAGCTGTTTTTT.

This clone was recorded once. The chain couples TRBV4-1 to TRBJ2-1; 8 nucleotides agree with TRBD2. CDR3 length: 17 residues. Per the germline V gene, CDR1 is MGHRA and CDR2 is YSYEKL. V shed 1 base and J 3 bases; nucleotides not matched to a gene: 8. Here the CDR3 DNA reads TGCGCCAGCAGCCAAGGGGGTCTAGCGGGTCGCTACAATGAGCAGTTCTTC. Protein sequence: CASSQGGLAGRYNEQFF.

This clone was counted a single time. J is TRBJ2-2 and V is TRBV5-1; a weak D match, TRBD1 (5 bases). Trimming removed 1 base at V and 2 bases at J, with 12 bases between. The CDR3 runs 16 residues. The germline CDR1 and CDR2 sequences are SGHRS and YFSETQ. The CDR3 DNA sequence: TGCGCCAGCAGCTTGCAGACTCAGGGAAACACCGGGGAGCTGTTTTTT. Its translation is CASSLQTQGNTGELFF.

This clone has more than one count but fewer than ten. The V call is TRBV27, the J call TRBJ2-7; weak D call: TRBD1 (6 bases). Trimming cost V 4 bases and J 4 bases, with 23 bases left between them. This CDR3 is 17 amino acids long. CDR1 is MNHEY and CDR2 is SMNVEV in the germline V gene (reference sequence). As DNA, the CDR3 is TGTGCCAGCAGTTCCGCCGGCCGTCTCAGGGGCGGTTACGAGCAGTACTTC. Translated: CASSSAGRLRGGYEQYF.

The chain links TRBV7-2 to TRBJ2-2; 10 bases are shared with TRBD2. V was clipped by 1 base and J by 9 bases; unmatched bases: 5. Germline CDR1 SGHTA, CDR2 FQGNSA. The CDR3 length is 15 residues. The CDR3 coding sequence is TGTGCCAGCAGCTTAGGTAGCGGGGGGCGGCGGGAGCTGTTTTTT. Translation: CASSLGSGGRRELFF.

The rearrangement joins TRBV4-1 to TRBJ2-3; 11 bases are a match to TRBD2. J was trimmed by 2 bases and V by 3 bases; bases with no gene match: 7. CDR1 and CDR2 from the germline V gene are MGHRA and YSYEKL. CDR3 length equals 17 residues. CDR3 nucleotides: TGCGCCAGCAGCCATGCCAGGACTAGCGGGTTCACAGATACGCAGTATTTT. It translates to CASSHARTSGFTDTQYF.

The rearrangement joins TRBV15 to TRBJ1-5; D ambiguous. The CDR3 runs 13 residues. Germline V gene lookup returns CDR1 LNHNV and CDR2 YYDKDF (reference sequence). Trimming took 5 bases from V and 0 from J, leaving 5 bases between them. In DNA form, the CDR3 reads TGTGCCACCAGCGTCATTAGCAATCAGCCCCAGCATTTT. This sequence encodes CATSVISNQPQHF.

The chain links TRBV20-1 to TRBJ2-6, with D perhaps TRBD1 (6 bases). CDR3 length: 18 residues. Trimming shortened V by 6 bases and J by 0 bases, and 21 bases separated the two germline ends. Germline V gene data show CDR1 as DFQATT and CDR2 as SNEGSKA (reference sequence). DNA of the CDR3: TGCAGTGCCAGTGCTCGACAGGCCACAAACTCTGGGGCCAACGTCCTGACTTTC. Protein: CSASARQATNSGANVLTF.

The V gene is TRBV19, the J gene TRBJ2-5; weak D call: TRBD2 (6 bases). In germline, CDR1 is LNHDA, CDR2 SQIVND (reference sequence). CDR3 length equals 14 residues. The ends were cut back, 4 bases at V and 5 bases at J, with 14 bases in the middle. The CDR3 coding sequence is TGTGCCAGTAGTAGCGACCTCCGGGGGGAGACCCAGTACTTC. Encoded protein: CASSSDLRGETQYF.

J is TRBJ2-7 and V is TRBV6-2 or TRBV6-3; possible D gene TRBD2, 6 bases. The CDR3 is 15 residues long. Deletions cut 4 bases from V and 2 bases from J, with 15 bases between. CDR1 is MNHEY, CDR2 SVGEGT, per germline. The DNA of the CDR3 is TGTGCCAGCAGTTTAGATGGGACTTCCCCCTACGAGCAGTACTTC. It translates to CASSLDGTSPYEQYF.

The chain is built from TRBV5-1 and TRBJ1-6, with 9 nucleotides matching TRBD1. CDR1 is SGHRS, CDR2 YFSETQ, per germline. J lost 4 bases, V lost 5 bases, and 4 bases had no gene match. The CDR3 extends over 15 amino acids. This CDR3 reads CASSRTGDYNSPLHF. The CDR3 DNA reads as TGCGCCAGCAGTCGGACAGGGGATTATAATTCACCCCTCCACTTT.

The V and J genes are TRBV2 and TRBJ2-7, with TRBD2 matching over 10 bases. The germline CDR1 and CDR2 sequences are SNHLY and FYNNEI. With 7 bases clipped from V and 3 bases from J, the junction kept 9 bases outside the gene matches. There are 15 residues in the CDR3. The CDR3 nucleotides read TGTGCCAGCAAAATCACCAGCGGGGGGGACTACGAGCAGTACTTC. Its translation is CASKITSGGDYEQYF.

This sequence joins TRBV4-2 and TRBJ1-4; TRBD1 matches 7 bases. The germline V gene encodes CDR1 LGHNA and CDR2 YNFKEQ. The V gene end was trimmed by 4 bases and the J gene end by 2 bases; junction bases not matched to a gene: 7. CDR3 length: 16 amino acids. The CDR3 sequence is CASSPEGARTNEKLFF. Written as DNA, the CDR3 is TGTGCCAGCAGCCCCGAGGGGGCGCGGACTAATGAAAAACTGTTTTTT.

The table lists this clone with a count of one. V usage is TRBV29-1 and J usage is TRBJ2-5; D uncertain. The V gene lost 2 bases and the J gene lost 5 bases, with 9 bases spanning the gap. In germline, CDR1 is SQVTM, CDR2 ANQGSEA. The CDR3 has 12 amino acids. CDR3 coding DNA: TGCAGCGTTGAAAAAGCCTGGGAGACCCAGTACTTC. It codes for CSVEKAWETQYF.

This clone was observed a few times. The chain combines TRBV5-5 with TRBJ2-2; TRBD1 agrees at 9 bases. Trimming cost V 4 bases and J 3 bases; bases outside gene matches: 1. Germline-derived CDR1 and CDR2 are SGHKS and YYEKEE (reference sequence). This CDR3 region has 14 residues. In DNA, the CDR3 is TGTGCCAGCAGCCGACAGGGGGACACCGGGGAGCTGTTTTTT. Its translation: CASSRQGDTGELFF.

The chain links TRBV10-1 to TRBJ2-7; D perhaps matches TRBD1 (6 bases). The germline V gene encodes CDR1 WNHNN and CDR2 SYGVQD (reference sequence). The CDR3 totals 18 residues. Trimming removed 6 bases at V and 1 base at J, with 25 bases between. CDR3 nucleotide sequence: TGCGCCAGCAGGCCCAGGGGTCTGCTCCTAGGTCGGTCCTACGAGCAGTACTTC. Translation: CASRPRGLLLGRSYEQYF.

The chain employs TRBV11-3 and TRBJ2-3, with D possibly TRBD1 on 5 matching bases. The CDR3 has 13 residues. The V end was cut by 4 bases, the J end by 3 bases, with 8 bases between. CDR1 SGHNT and CDR2 YENEEA come from the germline V gene. The CDR3 bases are TGTGCCAGCAGCTCCAGGGAAACAGATACGCAGTATTTT. Translated: CASSSRETDTQYF.

This chain uses TRBV18 with TRBJ1-6; possible D gene TRBD1, 5 bases. Per the germline V gene, CDR1 is KGHSH and CDR2 is LQKENI. V lost 3 bases and J lost 8, with 17 bases in between. This CDR3 is built from 16 residues. The CDR3 sequence is CASSPKGAGGHSPLHF. The CDR3 region has the DNA TGTGCCAGCTCACCTAAGGGAGCGGGGGGTCATTCACCCCTCCACTTT.

The chain combines TRBV10-3 with TRBJ2-1; tentatively, D is TRBD2 (6 bases). This CDR3 region has 12 residues. CDR1 is ENHRY and CDR2 is SYGVKD in the germline V gene. Trimming cost V 4 bases and J 8 bases, with 9 bases left between them. Here the CDR3 reads CAISALADEQFF. As DNA, the CDR3 is TGTGCCATCAGTGCACTAGCTGATGAGCAGTTCTTC.

The chain couples TRBV5-1 to TRBJ1-5; D unresolved. Germline CDR1 is SGHRS and CDR2 is YFSETQ. Trimming removed 9 bases from V and 2 bases from J, with 15 bases in between. The CDR3 has 14 amino acids. In DNA form, the CDR3 reads TGCGCCAACCTAATCGGGGAGGGCAATCAGCCCCAGCATTTT. It encodes CANLIGEGNQPQHF. The complete variable domain, with remaining parts taken from reference TRBV5-1 and TRBJ1-5, reads KAGVTQTPRYLIKTRGQQVTLSCSPISGHRSVSWYQQTPGQGLQFLFEYFSETQRNKGNFPGRFSGRQFSNSRSEMNVSTLELGDSALYLCANLIGEGNQPQHFGDGTRLSIL.

The CDR3 region is CASSPPGTGSYEQYF. The CDR3 coding sequence is TGTGCCAGTAGCCCCCCCGGGACAGGGAGCTACGAGCAGTACTTC. The chain recombines TRBV19 with TRBJ2-7, with 9 bases lining up with TRBD1. V lost 6 bases to trimming and J lost 3 bases; unmatched junction nucleotides: 9. The CDR3 extends over 15 amino acids. The germline CDR1 and CDR2 sequences are LNHDA and SQIVND (reference sequence).

This CDR3 reads CASSPARGSSYEQYF. The DNA of the CDR3 is TGCGCCAGCAGCCCTGCTCGCGGGAGCTCCTACGAGCAGTACTTC. The rearrangement links TRBV4-1 to TRBJ2-7; 7 bases agree with TRBD2. The germline gives CDR1 MGHRA, CDR2 YSYEKL. V gave up 4 bases and J gave up 0 bases; unmatched junction bases: 6. The CDR3 consists of 15 residues.

The rearrangement links TRBV7-8 to TRBJ2-3; the D gene is possibly TRBD2 (6 bases). Germline lookup yields CDR1 SGHVS and CDR2 FQNEAQ. The V end lost 5 bases, the J end lost 6 bases, and 18 bases lay between the germline ends. The CDR3 consists of 15 residues. CDR3 loop: CASSRAVTSTDTQYF. As DNA, the CDR3 is TGTGCCAGCAGCCGAGCAGTGACTAGTACCGATACGCAGTATTTT.